Sequencing of this TCR beta chain was carried out in a study of CD8 T cells in Susac syndrome. Study information: Roughly eight of the sequenced Susac syndrome patients were in remission, and roughly six had active disease. Each patient with Susac syndrome, at the time of blood draw, was therapy-naive, on corticosteroids, or on intravenous immunoglobulin alone.

It was with random hexamers that 0.5 to 1 ug RNA was reverse transcribed. MiXCR was run by TCRdb on the immunoSEQ multiplex PCR reads, yielding one entry per CDR3 protein. The table includes about 100,000 distinct CDR3 sequences, 95% detected once. Turning to this clonotype: The antigen remains unidentified.

TEMRA cells underwent FACS enrichment and CD8+ and CD4+ T cells underwent negative isolation. The CDR3 contains 15 residues. Trimming stripped 0 bases from V and 2 bases from J, with 9 bases between. Study-wide results and limits: Susac-specific public clones found in total CD8+ repertoires numbered some 17, and those in CD8+ TEMRA repertoires numbered a few.

The chain recombines TRBV23-1 with TRBJ2-3; D is uncertain. TRBV23-1 is assigned to the ORF class and has an uncertain function. What was sequenced was CD8+ T cells from PBMCs. This receptor was obtained from a human donor with Susac syndrome. CDR3 amino acids: CASSQSAEVTDTQYF. The CDR3, as DNA: TGCGCCAGCAGTCAATCCGCAGAAGTCACAGATACGCAGTATTTT.